The T cell receptor beta chain under discussion was sequenced for a study of cytomegalovirus exposure and HLA in healthy donors. Study-level information: Sequencing of 150 million to 200 million T cells in an earlier analysis found roughly 120 million unique TCR beta sequences. Study-level results: Most TCR sequences were seen very rarely across donors, but some public TCRs occurred in many. Sequencing likely caused a cluster of highly shared sequence variants.

The PCR was carried out with 60 Vbeta primers and 13 Jbeta primers. Generated by immunoSEQ multiplex PCR, the TCRdb table keeps only in-frame clones and is missing some. The sample carries 160,000 or so clones, approximately 82% recorded once. The germline CDR1 and CDR2 sequences are SGHRS and YFSETQ. V lost 1 base to trimming and J lost 5 bases; unmatched junction nucleotides: 3. The CDR3 runs to 15 residues. Donors were nominally healthy when sampled, though unrecorded immune exposures were likely. A word on this clone: Its antigen is currently unknown.

The J gene is TRBJ1-4, the V gene TRBV5-1; TRBD1 matches 9 bases. Input material: PBMCs. The sequence was collected from a man aged 45-60 years in good health and CMV-seropositive. CDR3 in amino acids: CASSLHGTGNEKLFF. The CDR3 nucleotides read TGCGCCAGCAGCTTGCACGGGACAGGGAATGAAAAACTGTTTTTT.